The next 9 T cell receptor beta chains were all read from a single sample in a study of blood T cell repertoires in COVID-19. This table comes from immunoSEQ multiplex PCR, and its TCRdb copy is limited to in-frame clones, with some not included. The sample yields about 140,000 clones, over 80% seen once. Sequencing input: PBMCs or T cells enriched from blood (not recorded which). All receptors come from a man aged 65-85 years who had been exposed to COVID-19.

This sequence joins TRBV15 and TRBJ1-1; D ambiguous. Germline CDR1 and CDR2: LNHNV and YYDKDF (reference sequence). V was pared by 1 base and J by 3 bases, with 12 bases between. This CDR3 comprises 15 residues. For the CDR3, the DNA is TGTGCCACCAGCAGAGGTCGGGGAGGAGACACTGAAGCTTTCTTT. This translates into CATSRGRGGDTEAFF. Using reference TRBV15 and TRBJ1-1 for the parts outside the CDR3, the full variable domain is DAMVIQNPRYQVTQFGKPVTLSCSQTLNHNVMYWYQQKSSQAPKLLFHYYDKDFNNEADTPDNFQSRRPNTSFCFLDIRSPGLGDTAMYLCATSRGRGGDTEAFFGQGTRLTVV.

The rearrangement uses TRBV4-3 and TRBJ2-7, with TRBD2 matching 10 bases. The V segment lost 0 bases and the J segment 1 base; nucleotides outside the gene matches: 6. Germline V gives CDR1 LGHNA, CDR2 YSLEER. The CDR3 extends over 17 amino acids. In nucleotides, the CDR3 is TGCGCCAGCAGCCAAGATAGATGGACTAGCGGATCCTACGAGCAGTACTTC. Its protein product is CASSQDRWTSGSYEQYF.

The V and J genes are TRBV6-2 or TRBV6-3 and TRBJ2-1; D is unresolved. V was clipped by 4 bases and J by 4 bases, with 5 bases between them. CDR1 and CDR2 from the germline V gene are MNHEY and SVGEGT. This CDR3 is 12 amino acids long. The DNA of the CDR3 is TGTGCCAGCAGTTTTGAGTACAATGAGCAGTTCTTC. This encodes CASSFEYNEQFF.

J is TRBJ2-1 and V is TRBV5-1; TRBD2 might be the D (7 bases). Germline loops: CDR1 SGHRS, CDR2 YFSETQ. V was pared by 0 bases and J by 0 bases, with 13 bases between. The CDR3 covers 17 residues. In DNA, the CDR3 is TGCGCCAGCAGCTTGGTGGCGGGGGCTAGCTCCTACAATGAGCAGTTCTTC. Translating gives CASSLVAGASSYNEQFF.

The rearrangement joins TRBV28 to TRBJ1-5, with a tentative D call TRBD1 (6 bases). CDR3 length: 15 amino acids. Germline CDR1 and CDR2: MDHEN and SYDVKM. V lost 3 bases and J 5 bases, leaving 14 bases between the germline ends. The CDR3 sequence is CASSFGGATDQPQHF. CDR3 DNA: TGTGCCAGCAGTTTCGGGGGGGCGACGGATCAGCCCCAGCATTTT.

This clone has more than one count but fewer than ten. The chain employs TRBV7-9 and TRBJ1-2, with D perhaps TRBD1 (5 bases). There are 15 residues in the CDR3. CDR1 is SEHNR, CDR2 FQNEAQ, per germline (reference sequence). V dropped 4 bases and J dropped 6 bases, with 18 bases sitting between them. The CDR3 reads CASSSLGGGTNGYTF. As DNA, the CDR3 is TGTGCCAGCAGCTCCCTTGGGGGGGGTACAAATGGCTACACCTTC.

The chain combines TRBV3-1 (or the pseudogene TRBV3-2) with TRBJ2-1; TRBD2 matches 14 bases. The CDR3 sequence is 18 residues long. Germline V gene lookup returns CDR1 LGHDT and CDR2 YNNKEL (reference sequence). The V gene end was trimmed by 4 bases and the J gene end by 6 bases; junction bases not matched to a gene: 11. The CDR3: CASSPRGLAGGRGNEQFF. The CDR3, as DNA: TGTGCCAGCAGCCCACGAGGACTAGCGGGAGGCCGGGGCAATGAGCAGTTCTTC.

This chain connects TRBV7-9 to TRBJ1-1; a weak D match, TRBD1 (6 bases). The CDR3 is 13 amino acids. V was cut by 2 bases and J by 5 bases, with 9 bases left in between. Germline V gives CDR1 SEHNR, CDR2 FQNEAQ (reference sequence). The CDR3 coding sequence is TGTGCCAGCAGCTTAACGGGACAAACTGAAGCTTTCTTT. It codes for CASSLTGQTEAFF.

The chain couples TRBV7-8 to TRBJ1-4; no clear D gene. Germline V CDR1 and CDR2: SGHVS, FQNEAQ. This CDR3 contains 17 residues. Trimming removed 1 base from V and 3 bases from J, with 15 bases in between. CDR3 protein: CASSLVSVVASNEKLFF. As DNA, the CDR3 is TGTGCCAGCAGCTTAGTAAGCGTGGTGGCGTCTAATGAAAAACTGTTTTTT.